The clone carrying this T cell receptor beta chain was detected a few times. This sample stems from a study of blood T cell repertoires in COVID-19. Libraries were prepared by immunoSEQ multiplex PCR; TCRdb keeps only in-frame clonotypes and omits some of them. The sample yields roughly 60,000 clones, roughly four fifths seen once. The germline gives CDR1 SGHDT, CDR2 YYEEEE. V shed 4 bases and J 0 bases; nucleotides not matched to a gene: 4. The CDR3 runs to 15 residues. The chain is built from TRBV5-6 and TRBJ1-3, with 7 positions matching TRBD1. This sequence originates from an elderly man with acute or convalescent COVID-19. Specimen: peripheral blood. The CDR3 coding sequence is TGTGCCAGCAGCCGGGACAGACTCTCTGGAAACACCATATATTTT. This translates into CASSRDRLSGNTIYF. Full variable domain (remainder filled in from reference TRBV5-6 and TRBJ1-3): DAGVTQSPTHLIKTRGQQVTLRCSPKSGHDTVSWYQQALGQGPQFIFQYYEEEERQRGNFPDRFSGHQFPNYSSELNVNALLLGDSALYLCASSRDRLSGNTIYFGEGSWLTVV.